One and the same sample provided the 26 T cell receptor beta chains below, sequenced in a study of blood T cell repertoires in COVID-19. Data came from immunoSEQ multiplex PCR; TCRdb stores just in-frame clones and leaves some out. Among a few hundred thousand clones listed, around 83% were seen once. The source material was peripheral blood. All receptors come from a woman in her fifties or sixties with acute or convalescent COVID-19.

The rearrangement links TRBV3-1 (or the pseudogene TRBV3-2) to TRBJ2-1; 10 bases are a match to TRBD2. V trimming: 5 bases; J trimming: 6 bases; junction bases outside the gene matches: 4. This CDR3 region has 14 residues. Germline CDR1 is LGHDT and CDR2 is YNNKEL (reference sequence). The CDR3 here is CASSGLAELNEQFF. CDR3 sequence (DNA): TGTGCCAGCAGCGGACTAGCGGAACTCAATGAGCAGTTCTTC.

The gene calls are TRBV10-3 and TRBJ2-7; 10 bases fit TRBD2. The germline CDR1 and CDR2 sequences are ENHRY and SYGVKD. This CDR3 is built from 14 residues. V lost 6 bases to trimming and J lost 3 bases; unmatched junction nucleotides: 5. The CDR3, as DNA: TGTGCCATCAGGCTAGCGGGGGAAGGCTACGAGCAGTACTTC. Protein: CAIRLAGEGYEQYF.

This clone was seen once. J is TRBJ2-3 and V is TRBV4-3; TRBD2 matches at 9 bases. J lost 0 bases, V lost 0 bases, and 10 bases had no gene match. The CDR3 is 19 residues long. In germline, CDR1 is LGHNA, CDR2 YSLEER. This CDR3 reads CASSQDSGSGSVSTDTQYF. The CDR3 nucleotides read TGCGCCAGCAGCCAAGATAGTGGTAGCGGGAGTGTGAGCACAGATACGCAGTATTTT.

The genes are TRBV30 and TRBJ1-2; D gene unclear. The CDR3 totals 12 residues. Trimming took 8 bases from V and 4 from J, leaving 14 bases between them. Per the germline V gene, CDR1 is GTSNPN and CDR2 is SVGIG (reference sequence). CDR3 bases: TGTGCCCTACTTCCAGACTCCTATGGCTACACCTTC. Protein: CALLPDSYGYTF.

V is TRBV2 and J is TRBJ1-2, with a weak D call TRBD1 (5 bases). Germline CDR1 and CDR2: SNHLY and FYNNEI. There are 13 residues in the CDR3. Trimming left V 0 bases short and J 7 bases short, with 9 bases between. CDR3: CASSEAGAVGYTF. The CDR3 DNA reads as TGTGCCAGCAGTGAAGCAGGGGCGGTTGGCTACACCTTC. Full variable domain (rest looked up from reference TRBV2 and TRBJ1-2): EPEVTQTPSHQVTQMGQEVILRCVPISNHLYFYWYRQILGQKVEFLVSFYNNEISEKSEIFDDQFSVERPDGSNFTLKIRSTKLEDSAMYFCASSEAGAVGYTFGSGTRLTVV.

As concerns this clone: Distinct nucleotide sequences in the sample also encode this CDR3. V is TRBV6-5 and J is TRBJ1-6; TRBD1 matches at 7 bases. V shed 6 bases, J shed 1 base, and the junction held 0 bases outside the gene matches. This CDR3 has 14 amino acids. Germline V gene lookup returns CDR1 MNHEY and CDR2 SVGAGI. The DNA of the CDR3 is TGTGCCAGCAGACAGGGGTCCTATAATTCACCCCTCCACTTT. Amino acids: CASRQGSYNSPLHF.

The rearrangement links TRBV4-2 to TRBJ1-2; 10 nucleotides line up with TRBD1. Germline lookup yields CDR1 LGHNA and CDR2 YNFKEQ. CDR3 length equals 16 residues. V lost 1 base, J lost 4 bases, and 6 bases stayed unmatched. CDR3 region: CASSQGGTGVVYGYTF. CDR3 nucleotide sequence: TGTGCCAGCAGCCAAGGCGGGACAGGGGTTGTCTATGGCTACACCTTC.

This chain connects TRBV29-1 to TRBJ1-1; TRBD1 might be the D (5 bases). Trimming cost V 1 base and J 10 bases, with 16 bases left between them. CDR3 length: 13 amino acids. Germline V gene lookup returns CDR1 SQVTM and CDR2 ANQGSEA. The CDR3 is CSVEGIWGRIAFF. In DNA, the CDR3 is TGCAGCGTTGAAGGGATCTGGGGCAGGATAGCTTTCTTT.

The chain is built from TRBV5-1 and TRBJ2-3; D gene ambiguous. Germline V lookup: CDR1 SGHRS, CDR2 YFSETQ. Trimming took off 3 bases at V and 5 bases at J, with 16 bases between the two ends. The CDR3 covers 15 residues. In DNA form, the CDR3 reads TGCGCCAGCAGCTGGCAGACTTCAGTGGGAGATACGCAGTATTTT. It codes for CASSWQTSVGDTQYF.

The gene calls are TRBV6-2 or TRBV6-3 and TRBJ1-6; D is perhaps TRBD1 (6 bases). The length of the CDR3 is 18 residues. The germline V gene has CDR1 MNHEY and CDR2 SVGEGT. Trimming took off 4 bases at V and 1 base at J, with 17 bases between the two ends. The CDR3 sequence is CASSSLRQDWSYNSPLHF. The CDR3 coding sequence is TGTGCCAGCAGTTCCCTTCGACAGGATTGGTCCTATAATTCACCCCTCCACTTT.

The chain combines TRBV3-1 (or the pseudogene TRBV3-2) with TRBJ1-6; D possibly corresponds to TRBD1 (6 bases). Germline V gene lookup returns CDR1 LGHDT and CDR2 YNNKEL (reference sequence). This CDR3 contains 12 residues. The germline V and J ends were trimmed by 6 bases and 10 bases, with 10 bases remaining between them. CDR3 nucleotide sequence: TGTGCCAGCAGGCTACAGGGCTCACCCCTCCACTTT. Translated: CASRLQGSPLHF.

Only a few counts were recorded for this clone. The chain has TRBV4-1 and TRBJ2-3, with 9 bases matching TRBD1. This CDR3 has 15 residues. Germline values: CDR1 MGHRA, CDR2 YSYEKL. J lost 2 bases, V lost 5 bases, and 5 bases had no gene match. The CDR3 nucleotides read TGCGCCAGCAGCACAGGGGGCGTCCTCACAGATACGCAGTATTTT. As protein: CASSTGGVLTDTQYF.

This clone has a handful of counts. The chain joins TRBV5-6 to TRBJ1-2, with D perhaps TRBD1 (5 bases). The germline CDR1 and CDR2 sequences are SGHDT and YYEEEE. The CDR3 contains 13 residues. The V end was cut by 7 bases, the J end by 8 bases, with 18 bases between. The CDR3 loop reads CASGGYRLPGYTF. Here the CDR3 DNA reads TGTGCCAGCGGTGGGTACAGGCTACCAGGCTACACCTTC. The full variable domain, completed using reference TRBV5-6 and TRBJ1-2, is DAGVTQSPTHLIKTRGQQVTLRCSPKSGHDTVSWYQQALGQGPQFIFQYYEEEERQRGNFPDRFSGHQFPNYSSELNVNALLLGDSALYLCASGGYRLPGYTFGSGTRLTVV.

This rearrangement joins TRBV2 to TRBJ1-5; D uncertain. Germline V gene lookup returns CDR1 SNHLY and CDR2 FYNNEI. The V gene lost 5 bases and the J gene lost 5 bases, with 16 bases spanning the gap. The CDR3 is made up of 15 amino acids. The CDR3, as DNA: TGTGCCAGCAGTTGGAGAGGGAGGGTTGATCAGCCCCAGCATTTT. This encodes CASSWRGRVDQPQHF.

The V call is TRBV5-6, the J call TRBJ1-5; D gene uncertain. This CDR3 contains 16 residues. Trimming left V 1 base short and J 4 bases short, with 15 bases between. Per germline, CDR1 SGHDT and CDR2 YYEEEE. The CDR3 loop reads CASSLSRASRNQPQHF. As DNA, the CDR3 is TGTGCCAGCAGCTTGTCGCGGGCTTCGCGTAATCAGCCCCAGCATTTT.

In DNA form, the CDR3 reads TGCGCCAGCAGCCGACGGACTAGCGGGGGGCCGACATCCTACGAGCAGTACGTC. Amino acids: CASSRRTSGGPTSYEQYV. V gene TRBV4-1 combines with J gene TRBJ2-7; 14 bases fit TRBD2. CDR3 length: 18 amino acids. V gave up 4 bases and J gave up 1 base; unmatched junction bases: 9. In germline, CDR1 is MGHRA, CDR2 YSYEKL.

J is TRBJ2-1 and V is TRBV3-1 (or the pseudogene TRBV3-2); 9 bases agree with TRBD2. Germline trimming cut 10 bases from V and 4 bases from J; bases unmatched to any gene: 5. Germline CDR1 LGHDT, CDR2 YNNKEL (reference sequence). The CDR3 runs to 13 residues. DNA for the CDR3: TGTGCCAATAGCGGGAGAAATTACAATGAGCAGTTCTTC. Translation gives CANSGRNYNEQFF.

The CDR3 DNA reads as TGTGCCAGCAGTTGGGACAGGGCGAGTCAGCCCCAGCATTTT. It codes for CASSWDRASQPQHF. The chain employs TRBV6-5 and TRBJ1-5; 9 bases are a match to TRBD1. J lost 6 bases, V lost 4 bases, and 4 bases had no gene match. CDR1 and CDR2 (germline): MNHEY, SVGAGI. CDR3 length equals 14 residues.

This chain joins TRBV6-1 and TRBJ2-3; D ambiguous. Looked up from germline, CDR1 is MNHNS and CDR2 is SASEGT. CDR3 length equals 15 residues. Trimming took off 1 base at V and 5 bases at J, with 13 bases between the two ends. CDR3 DNA sequence: TGTGCCAGCAGTGAAGGGCAGGTCGGAAAAGATACGCAGTATTTT. It is translated as CASSEGQVGKDTQYF.

This clone has only one observation. The rearrangement uses TRBV7-9 and TRBJ1-5, with D tentatively TRBD1 (5 bases). Germline loops: CDR1 SEHNR, CDR2 FQNEAQ (reference sequence). The CDR3 extends over 13 amino acids. Deletions cut 6 bases from V and 7 bases from J, with 13 bases between. CDR3 coding DNA: TGTGCCAGCAGTGGGGGGGGGAGCCAGCCCCAGCATTTT. Encoded protein: CASSGGGSQPQHF.

This clone has a handful of counts. V gene TRBV9 combines with J gene TRBJ2-1; D is possibly TRBD2 (6 bases). This CDR3 is built from 15 residues. Germline lookup yields CDR1 SGDLS and CDR2 YYNGEE. V was shortened by 0 bases and J by 8 bases, with 15 bases between the two germline ends. CDR3 DNA: TGTGCCAGCAGCGTAGCTGGCGGGTGGGGGGATGAGCAGTTCTTC. Protein sequence: CASSVAGGWGDEQFF. The variable domain in full, with the rest retrieved from reference TRBV9 and TRBJ2-1, is DSGVTQTPKHLITATGQRVTLRCSPRSGDLSVYWYQQSLDQGLQFLIQYYNGEERAKGNILERFSAQQFPDLHSELNLSSLELGDSALYFCASSVAGGWGDEQFFGPGTRLTVL.

The chain has TRBV5-1 and TRBJ2-2; TRBD2 might be the D (7 bases). The V end was cut by 5 bases, the J end by 3 bases, with 11 bases between. Germline CDR1 and CDR2: SGHRS and YFSETQ. The CDR3 extends over 14 amino acids. CDR3 sequence (DNA): TGCGCCAGCAGTCGGGGGGCGGACACCGGGGAGCTGTTTTTT. Amino acids: CASSRGADTGELFF.

J is TRBJ2-2 and V is TRBV18; tentatively, D is TRBD2 (7 bases). CDR3 length equals 17 residues. In germline, CDR1 is KGHSH, CDR2 LQKENI. Trimming pared 3 bases from V and 3 bases from J, leaving 17 bases between. This CDR3 reads CASSPPSGGQYTGELFF. Written as DNA, the CDR3 is TGTGCCAGCTCACCCCCATCCGGGGGGCAATACACCGGGGAGCTGTTTTTT. Together with reference TRBV18 and TRBJ2-2, the CDR3 gives the full variable domain: NAGVMQNPRHLVRRRGQEARLRCSPMKGHSHVYWYRQLPEEGLKFMVYLQKENIIDESGMPKERFSAEFPKEGPSILRIQQVVRGDSAAYFCASSPPSGGQYTGELFFGEGSRLTVL.

This sequence joins TRBV2 and TRBJ2-1, with 8 bases aligning to TRBD1. This CDR3 comprises 14 residues. Germline CDR1 reads SNHLY; CDR2 reads FYNNEI. Losses at the gene ends were 2 bases for V and 9 bases for J; bases not matched to a gene: 6. The CDR3 DNA follows: TGTGCCAGCAGTGAAATTCAGGGGACAGGTGAGCAGTTCTTC. Translating gives CASSEIQGTGEQFF.

The rearrangement uses TRBV27 and TRBJ1-6; 7 nucleotides align to TRBD1. CDR3 length equals 14 residues. CDR1 and CDR2 from the germline V gene are MNHEY and SMNVEV (reference sequence). After removal of 2 bases from V and 7 bases from J, the junction contained 2 bases not matched to a gene. CDR3 protein: CASSLGTENSPLHF. The CDR3 nucleotides read TGTGCCAGCAGTTTAGGGACAGAGAATTCACCCCTCCACTTT.

The chain is built from TRBV15 and TRBJ2-5, with TRBD2 matching over 13 bases. This CDR3 is built from 18 residues. With 3 bases clipped from V and 0 bases from J, the junction kept 7 bases outside the gene matches. Germline V gene lookup returns CDR1 LNHNV and CDR2 YYDKDF (reference sequence). CDR3 region: CATSSRTSGGAYQETQYF. CDR3 bases: TGTGCCACCAGCAGCCGGACTAGCGGGGGCGCGTACCAAGAGACCCAGTACTTC.